A single T cell receptor (beta chain) is shown here with its context. Its specificity is not known. Eight separate reactions per sample yielded the cDNA. TCRdb reanalyzed the 5' RACE reads and collapses them to one entry per CDR3 protein, without DNA. This sample's table reports 120,000 to 150,000 distinct CDR3 sequences. CDR1 SGHRS and CDR2 YFSETQ come from the germline V gene. The CDR3 is made up of 14 amino acids. Blood samples measuring less than 3 ml were taken per donor. Whole blood that had not undergone T cell sorting provided the isolated total RNA. This sample was included in a study of monozygotic twins with inflammatory bowel disease. Study-wide results and limits: Inverse Simpson values showed less TCRbeta diversity in IBD patients than in their healthy co-twins.

This chain uses TRBV5-1 with TRBJ1-1. The sample was blood. The receptor comes from a human donor with ulcerative colitis or Crohn's disease, or a healthy co-twin of an affected twin (not recorded which). This CDR3 is CASRKGLTNTEAFF.